These 13 T cell receptor beta chains originate from one sample sequenced in a study of shared clonotypes between healthy human individuals. Using immunoSEQ multiplex PCR, the repertoire was profiled, and TCRdb retains in-frame clones only, with some absent. The table has roughly 2.2 million clones, 85% to 95% seen once. Sequencing was carried out using naive CD4+ T cells from PBMCs. The subset was: CD45RA+ positively selected. These receptors all come from a man between 18 and 35 years old in good health. Some clones in this sample may be carry-over from other donors' samples.

The chain links TRBV7-8 to TRBJ2-3; TRBD2 matches at 7 bases. With 0 bases clipped from V and 9 bases from J, the junction kept 3 bases outside the gene matches. Looked up from germline, CDR1 is SGHVS and CDR2 is FQNEAQ. This CDR3 comprises 13 residues. CDR3 residues: CASSLARGSTQYF. The DNA for the CDR3 is TGTGCCAGCAGCTTAGCGCGGGGGTCGACGCAGTATTTT.

The chain joins TRBV7-7 to TRBJ2-7, with TRBD1 matching 9 bases. Germline V gives CDR1 SSHAT, CDR2 FNYEAQ (reference sequence). The V gene end was trimmed by 5 bases and the J gene end by 7 bases; junction bases not matched to a gene: 6. The CDR3 totals 13 residues. In DNA, the CDR3 is TGTGCCAGCAGCCCTGGGACAGGGCTAGAGCAGTACTTC. This codes for CASSPGTGLEQYF.

This chain links TRBV28 with TRBJ2-4, with 9 bases aligning to TRBD1. J was trimmed by 0 bases and V by 5 bases; bases with no gene match: 8. CDR1 is MDHEN, CDR2 SYDVKM, per germline. The CDR3 covers 17 residues. As DNA, the CDR3 is TGTGCCAGCAGTAACGCCGGGACAGGGATAGCCAAAAACATTCAGTACTTC. This sequence encodes CASSNAGTGIAKNIQYF. The entire variable domain, with the rest obtained from reference TRBV28 and TRBJ2-4, is as follows: DVKVTQSSRYLVKRTGEKVFLECVQDMDHENMFWYRQDPGLGLRLIYFSYDVKMKEKGDIPEGYSVSREKKERFSLILESASTNQTSMYLCASSNAGTGIAKNIQYFGAGTRLSVL.

With respect to this clone: This specimen includes other DNA sequences encoding the same CDR3. V is TRBV20-1 and J is TRBJ1-2, with a weak D call TRBD1 (6 bases). The CDR3 spans 11 residues. V was clipped by 2 bases and J by 7 bases, with 8 bases between them. Germline V lookup: CDR1 DFQATT, CDR2 SNEGSKA (reference sequence). The CDR3 sequence: CSARQGSGYTF. DNA for the CDR3: TGCAGTGCTAGACAGGGGAGTGGCTACACCTTC.

As concerns this clone: This sample includes further DNA sequences coding for the same CDR3. The chain joins TRBV11-3 to TRBJ2-5; D is ambiguous. The V end lost 1 base, the J end lost 4 bases, and 7 bases lay between the germline ends. The CDR3 length is 13 residues. Germline V CDR1 and CDR2: SGHNT, YENEEA. The CDR3 bases are TGTGCCAGCAGCTTAGGGCCGAGAGAGACCCAGTACTTC. It encodes CASSLGPRETQYF.

V gene TRBV29-1 combines with J gene TRBJ2-1, with D possibly TRBD1 on 6 matching bases. This CDR3 contains 13 residues. Germline V gene data show CDR1 as SQVTM and CDR2 as ANQGSEA. The CDR3 DNA reads as TGCAGTTGTGGGGGCGATTCCTACAATGAGCAGTTCTTC. This sequence encodes CSCGGDSYNEQFF.

V and J are TRBV18 and TRBJ1-2; D gene uncertain. The CDR3 has 14 residues. The germline V and J ends were trimmed by 2 bases and 0 bases, with 7 bases remaining between them. CDR1 KGHSH and CDR2 LQKENI come from the germline V gene. In DNA form, the CDR3 reads TGTGCCAGCTCACCAGAGACATCTAACTATGGCTACACCTTC. Its protein product is CASSPETSNYGYTF.

This clone was recorded only once. Given the absence of the conserved phenylalanine or tryptophan at the CDR3 end, a read error is likely. The DNA is left out, because the CDR3 cannot be placed on it with certainty; the CDR3 is given as TCRdb lists it. The chain couples TRBV10-1 to TRBJ2-7. 9 amino acids form the CDR3, both terminal residues included. CDR1 is WNHNN, CDR2 SYGVQD, per germline (reference sequence). CDR3 protein: CASSRDPWC.

The V gene is TRBV11-1, the J gene TRBJ2-1; TRBD2 matches at 7 bases. The CDR3 consists of 14 residues. Germline V gives CDR1 SGHAT, CDR2 FQDESV (reference sequence). Trimming cost V 6 bases and J 4 bases; bases outside gene matches: 6. CDR3 bases: TGTGCCAGCAGGGAGCGGGATGTATACAATGAGCAGTTCTTC. It encodes CASRERDVYNEQFF.

The J gene is TRBJ2-5, the V gene TRBV10-3; D ambiguous. The CDR3 is 12 residues long. Germline V gene sequence: CDR1 ENHRY, CDR2 SYGVKD. V lost 6 bases, J lost 1 base, and 6 bases lay in between. CDR3: CAISGAQETQYF. DNA of the CDR3: TGTGCCATCAGCGGCGCCCAAGAGACCCAGTACTTC.

This sequence joins TRBV4-1 and TRBJ2-2, with 11 bases that match TRBD2. The J segment lost 1 base and the V segment lost 1 base, leaving 2 bases of the junction unmatched. Germline V CDR1 and CDR2: MGHRA, YSYEKL. This CDR3 is built from 17 residues. CDR3 region: CASSQGTSGQNTGELFF. The DNA of the CDR3 is TGCGCCAGCAGCCAAGGGACTAGCGGGCAGAACACCGGGGAGCTGTTTTTT.

This clone was seen only once. This chain joins TRBV7-9 and TRBJ2-3; 9 nucleotides match TRBD2. With 4 bases clipped from V and 3 bases from J, the junction kept 11 bases outside the gene matches. CDR3 length equals 17 residues. CDR1 and CDR2 from the germline V gene are SEHNR and FQNEAQ (reference sequence). For the CDR3, the DNA is TGTGCCAGCAGCTGGACCTTTAGCGGGAGTAGGACAGATACGCAGTATTTT. This gives the protein CASSWTFSGSRTDTQYF.

Regarding this clone: The identical CDR3 is also encoded by other nucleotide sequences in the sample. This sequence joins TRBV28 and TRBJ2-7; D might be TRBD1 or TRBD2, each matching 5 bases. Germline V gene sequence: CDR1 MDHEN, CDR2 SYDVKM. V was cut by 5 bases and J by 1 base, with 12 bases left in between. This CDR3 region has 14 residues. The DNA for the CDR3 is TGTGCCAGCAGTCTTCGGGGCCCTTCCTACGAGCAGTACTTC. It codes for CASSLRGPSYEQYF.